The clone carrying this TCR beta chain turned up a few times. A read error may produce the germline difference seen at one junction end. With duration under 3 months, ophthalmopathy was active: Clinical Activity Score at least 3, NOSPECS at least 4. This specimen comes from a study of T cells in Graves' hyperthyroidism and ophthalmopathy. There were TCR beta CDR3 regions amplified from RNA transcripts. Primed by the HTBI set, a first-round RT-PCR was run on the TCR CDR3. TCRdb called the multiplex PCR reads again in MiXCR, with one record for every CDR3 protein. The sample carries a few hundred thousand distinct CDR3 sequences, about 15% recorded once. The CDR3 is 15 residues long. Germline CDR1 is KGHSH and CDR2 is LQKENI.

Sequencing used blood. The chain links TRBV18 to TRBJ1-3; TRBD1 might be the D (6 bases). The clonotype originates from a woman in her 30s with Graves' ophthalmopathy. The CDR3: CASVLGQRSGNTVYF. The CDR3 nucleotides are TGTGCCAGCGTCCTAGGACAGCGCTCTGGAAACACCGTATATTTT. Together with reference TRBV18 and TRBJ1-3, the CDR3 gives the full variable domain: NAGVMQNPRHLVRRRGQEARLRCSPMKGHSHVYWYRQLPEEGLKFMVYLQKENIIDESGMPKERFSAEFPKEGPSILRIQQVVRGDSAAYFCASVLGQRSGNTVYFGEGSWLTVV.